This T cell receptor beta chain originates from a study of T-cell reconstitution after alpha-beta-depleted transplantation in children. Unique molecular identifiers were incorporated when the TCRbeta library was constructed. TCRdb re-called the PCR reads through MiXCR, storing one row per CDR3 protein. The table has a few hundred thousand distinct CDR3 sequences, about 17% seen once; the top ten hold 2.5% to 4%. The length of the CDR3 is 18 residues. The rearrangement links TRBV21-1 to TRBJ1-5; the listed D gene, TRBD1, was not tested against the DNA. TRBV21-1 is a documented pseudogene. This specimen consisted of PBMCs from the stem cell graft donor, obtained from the stem cell graft. The sequence was collected from a human donor who donated a stem cell graft to a child with acute lymphoblastic leukemia. The DNA for the CDR3 is TGTGCCAGCAACATCCTCAACTTGGGCAGGGGTGGCAATCAGCCCCAGCATTTT. This gives the protein CASNILNLGRGGNQPQHF.